This is a list of T cell receptor beta chains from one sample in a study of Ad26.COV2.S vaccination and SARS-CoV-2 variants. The protocol was immunoSEQ multiplex PCR, while the TCRdb copy is restricted to in-frame clones and leaves out a portion. Found here are a few hundred thousand clones, approximately 91% of them singletons; the top ten hold 1.9%. This specimen was peripheral blood, taken in a trial of Ad26.COV2.S vaccine versus placebo. The receptors shown here come from a person between 18 and 60 years old who received the Ad26.COV2.S COVID-19 vaccine or a placebo. Each CDR3 is given with its conserved first and last residue. The D gene is left open where the match is weak. A clone size is listed for some rows: how often the clone was seen (once, few, many), or a class if it is expanded.

d_call	v_call	j_call	clone_size	cdr3_nt	cdr3_aa
TRBD2	TRBV28	TRBJ2-1	NA	TGTGCCAGCAGTTTATCGCTCCTTGCGCGGGAGTTGAACAATGAGCAGTTCTTC	CASSLSLLARELNNEQFF
NA	TRBV19	TRBJ1-5	NA	TGTGCCAGTAGTATAGGGGGAGCCAAGGGTCAGCCCCAGCATTTT	CASSIGGAKGQPQHF
TRBD2	TRBV6-2/TRBV6-3	TRBJ2-1	few	TGTGCCAGCAGTTACTCTGGGGGAGGGCCAAATGAGCAGTTCTTC	CASSYSGGGPNEQFF
NA	TRBV27	TRBJ2-5	NA	TGTGCCAGCAGTTTATCGGGGACCAGGGGAGAGACCCAGTACTTC	CASSLSGTRGETQYF
NA	TRBV18	TRBJ1-5	NA	TGTGCCAGCTCACCCAGCCAGGGTAGCAATCAGCCCCAGCATTTT	CASSPSQGSNQPQHF
NA	TRBV3-1/TRBV3-2	TRBJ2-3	NA	TGTGCCAGCAGCAAAACCGGGACCGCAGATACGCAGTATTTT	CASSKTGTADTQYF
TRBD2	TRBV11-2	TRBJ2-7	NA	TGTGCCAGCAGCTTACTCGGCAAGGCAGCGGGAGCCCTCTACGAGCAGTACTTC	CASSLLGKAAGALYEQYF
TRBD2	TRBV28	TRBJ2-1	NA	TGTGCCAGCAGTTACGGCTTCGAGACTAGCGGGAGAGTTACGAATGAGCAGTTCTTC	CASSYGFETSGRVTNEQFF
NA	TRBV28	TRBJ1-1	NA	TGTGCCAGCACAGAGGTGGGCACTGAAGCTTTCTTT	CASTEVGTEAFF
NA	TRBV28	TRBJ2-5	NA	TGTGCCAGCACGCTGAACAGCCAAGAGACCCAGTACTTC	CASTLNSQETQYF
NA	TRBV19	TRBJ1-5	NA	TGTGCCAGTAGTGTCACCGGGAGCTCCGGTCAGCCCCAGCATTTT	CASSVTGSSGQPQHF
NA	TRBV5-1	TRBJ1-1	once	TGCGCCAGCAGCTTGGAGGGGGTCACTGAAGCTTTCTTT	CASSLEGVTEAFF
NA	TRBV12-5	TRBJ2-7	NA	TGTGCTAGTGGTTTACAGTCCTACGAGCAGTACTTC	CASGLQSYEQYF
TRBD1	TRBV19	TRBJ2-7	NA	TGTGCCAGTAGTATAGCGGCAGGGGGCGGCTACGAGCAGTACTTC	CASSIAAGGGYEQYF
TRBD1	TRBV28	TRBJ2-7	NA	TGTGCCAGCAGTGGGGCACAGGGGGTAGGTCGCGAGCAGTACTTC	CASSGAQGVGREQYF
NA	TRBV7-9	TRBJ2-7	NA	TGTGCCAGCAGCTTCAGGGGAGGCTCCTACGAGCAGTACTTC	CASSFRGGSYEQYF
NA	TRBV7-9	TRBJ2-1	NA	TGTGCCAGCAGCTTAGGAGGGGCTAGCGAGCAGTTCTTC	CASSLGGASEQFF
NA	TRBV19	TRBJ1-1	NA	TGTGCCAGTAGTATAAAATCAGGACCATTAGGTGCTGAAGCTTTCTTT	CASSIKSGPLGAEAFF
NA	TRBV7-2	TRBJ1-5	NA	TGTGCCAGCAGCTTCGGGGTGACGAGCAATCAGCCCCAGCATTTT	CASSFGVTSNQPQHF
NA	TRBV6-5	TRBJ1-5	NA	TGTGCCAGCATGCCAGGGCACAATCAGCCCCAGCATTTT	CASMPGHNQPQHF
NA	TRBV30	TRBJ1-3	NA	TGTGCCTGGAGCGCAGGGGTGTCGGGAAACACCATATATTTT	CAWSAGVSGNTIYF
NA	TRBV11-2	TRBJ2-3	NA	TGTGCCAGCAGCTCTATCGGCCAAATGACAGATACGCAGTATTTT	CASSSIGQMTDTQYF
TRBD1	TRBV6-6	TRBJ2-3	NA	TGTGCCAGCAGTTACACCCCCACCCAGGGGGCAGATACGCAGTATTTT	CASSYTPTQGADTQYF
NA	TRBV19	TRBJ2-3	NA	TGTGCCAGTACCCCACGGGTTGCCACAGATACGCAGTATTTT	CASTPRVATDTQYF
NA	TRBV10-3	TRBJ1-2	NA	TGTGCCATCAGTGAAGGTGGTGGCTACACCTTC	CAISEGGGYTF
TRBD1	TRBV7-7	TRBJ2-5	NA	TGTGCCAGCAGCACCGACAGGGGCTCCAGAGAGACCCAGTACTTC	CASSTDRGSRETQYF
NA	TRBV2	TRBJ1-5	NA	TGTGCCAGCAGTATCTTGGGCAATCAGCCCCAGCATTTT	CASSILGNQPQHF
TRBD2	TRBV28	TRBJ2-7	once	TGTGCCAGCAGGGGAGCGGGGAAGTACGAGCAGTACTTC	CASRGAGKYEQYF
TRBD1	TRBV10-3	TRBJ1-1	NA	TGTGCCATCAGTGCTACAGGGGAGGCCACTGAAGCTTTCTTT	CAISATGEATEAFF
NA	TRBV27	TRBJ1-5	NA	TGTGCCAGCAGGATACAGGGAAGGAGTAATCAGCCCCAGCATTTT	CASRIQGRSNQPQHF
TRBD1	TRBV7-2	TRBJ1-6	few	TGTGCCAGCAGCTCCGCCTACAGGGGGTCGGGTTCACCCCTCCACTTT	CASSSAYRGSGSPLHF
NA	TRBV5-1	TRBJ1-3	NA	TGCGCCAGCAGCTCTTACACAGGGTTTGGAAACACCATATATTTT	CASSSYTGFGNTIYF
NA	TRBV11-3	TRBJ2-3	NA	TGTGCCAGCAGCTCCCAGGGGGGCGGAGATACGCAGTATTTT	CASSSQGGGDTQYF
NA	TRBV3-1/TRBV3-2	TRBJ1-2	NA	TGTGCCAGCGCCCACCGGGGGACTGGTTATGGCTACACCTTC	CASAHRGTGYGYTF
NA	TRBV5-6	TRBJ1-3	NA	TGTGCCAGCAGCTTGGAAGGGTCTGGAAACACCATATATTTT	CASSLEGSGNTIYF
NA	TRBV27	TRBJ2-7	once	TGTGCCAGCAGTTTATCGCTCCCGACTGCCGCATCTTACGAGCAGTACTTC	CASSLSLPTAASYEQYF
TRBD2	TRBV5-4	TRBJ2-7	NA	TGTGCCAGCAGCCCCGACACTAGCGGGGTCTACGAGCAGTACTTC	CASSPDTSGVYEQYF
NA	TRBV7-2	TRBJ2-6	NA	TGTGCCAGCAGCTTCCCTCTAGACATTTGGGGCGCCAACGTCCTGACTTTC	CASSFPLDIWGANVLTF
NA	TRBV3-1/TRBV3-2	TRBJ1-1	NA	TGTGCCAGCAGACTTTCCGGGTCTCTTCCGGCTGAAGCTTTCTTT	CASRLSGSLPAEAFF
NA	TRBV6-2/TRBV6-3	TRBJ1-5	NA	TGTGCCAGCAGTTCAAGGGAGAATCAGCCCCAGCATTTT	CASSSRENQPQHF
TRBD2	TRBV3-1/TRBV3-2	TRBJ2-2	NA	TGTGCCAGCAGCCAAGAAAGCGGACTAGCGGGCCGAATCACCGGGGAGCTGTTTTTT	CASSQESGLAGRITGELFF
NA	TRBV6-1	TRBJ2-3	NA	TGTGCCAGCAGTGTCTTTGCCGTGGCGGATTTCGATACGCAGTATTTT	CASSVFAVADFDTQYF
NA	TRBV28	TRBJ2-2	once	TGTGCCAGCAGTTCCCCGGGCGCCGGGGAGCTGTTTTTT	CASSSPGAGELFF
NA	TRBV9	TRBJ2-5	NA	TGTGCCAGCAGCGTAGCCTATGAAGAGACCCAGTACTTC	CASSVAYEETQYF
NA	TRBV27	TRBJ1-2	NA	TGTGCCAGCCGGGACAACAAAAGCCTTGGCTACACCTTC	CASRDNKSLGYTF
NA	TRBV27	TRBJ1-2	NA	TGTGCCAGCTCCCCGGGCAGCCCCTATGGCTACACCTTC	CASSPGSPYGYTF
NA	TRBV7-9	TRBJ2-5	NA	TGTGCCAGCAGCTTTGAGGGGACTCAAGAGACCCAGTACTTC	CASSFEGTQETQYF
TRBD2	TRBV9	TRBJ2-5	NA	TGTGCCAGCAGCGTATCCTCGGGGGGTAGCGAGACCCAGTACTTC	CASSVSSGGSETQYF